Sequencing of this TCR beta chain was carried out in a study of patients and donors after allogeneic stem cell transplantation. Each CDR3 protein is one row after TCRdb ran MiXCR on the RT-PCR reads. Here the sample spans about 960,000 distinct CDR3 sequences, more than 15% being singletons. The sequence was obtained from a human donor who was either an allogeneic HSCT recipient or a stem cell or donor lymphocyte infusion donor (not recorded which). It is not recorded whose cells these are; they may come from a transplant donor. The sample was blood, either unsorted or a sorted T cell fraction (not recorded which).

In DNA form, the CDR3 reads TGTGCCAGCAGTTCCCAGGACAGGGGGCTAGGGGAGCAGTACTTC. Protein sequence: CASSSQDRGLGEQYF. The chain combines TRBV6-5 with TRBJ2-7; the match to TRBD1 covers 11 bases. After removal of 4 bases from V and 7 bases from J, the junction contained 9 bases not matched to a gene. Germline CDR1 is MNHEY and CDR2 is SVGAGI. The CDR3 extends over 15 amino acids.